The 13 T cell receptor beta chains reported below all come from one sample, sequenced in a study of monozygotic twins with cystic fibrosis. Clones were sequenced by immunoSEQ multiplex PCR, and TCRdb holds only the in-frame ones, with some missing. The sample yields about 22,000 clones, approximately 97% seen once. The sequencing sample was made of blood. The receptors were sampled from a girl aged 5-17 years with cystic fibrosis.

The chain combines TRBV29-1 with TRBJ2-7; weak D call: TRBD1 (6 bases). Trimming removed 4 bases from V and 2 bases from J, with 12 bases in between. Germline lookup yields CDR1 SQVTM and CDR2 ANQGSEA. The CDR3 spans 13 residues. CDR3 loop: CSVGTAGPYEQYV. Here the CDR3 DNA reads TGCAGCGTTGGGACAGCAGGTCCCTACGAGCAGTACGTC.

The chain uses TRBV10-3 and TRBJ2-7, with 9 nucleotides matching TRBD1. V trimming: 5 bases; J trimming: 3 bases; junction bases outside the gene matches: 5. The germline V gene has CDR1 ENHRY and CDR2 SYGVKD. The CDR3 length is 14 residues. CDR3 nucleotides: TGTGCCATCAGTCAAGGGACAGGGAGCTACGAGCAGTACTTC. It translates to CAISQGTGSYEQYF.

This rearrangement joins TRBV19 to TRBJ1-1; D is ambiguous. The CDR3 is 13 amino acids. Trimming removed 2 bases at V and 4 bases at J, with 8 bases between. From germline, CDR1 is LNHDA and CDR2 SQIVND (reference sequence). CDR3 sequence: CASSIRASTEAFF. In nucleotides, the CDR3 is TGTGCCAGTAGTATAAGGGCTAGCACTGAAGCTTTCTTT.

This chain links TRBV25-1 with TRBJ2-1; TRBD2 matches 7 bases. Germline V lookup: CDR1 MGHDK, CDR2 SYGVNS. After removal of 3 bases from V and 5 bases from J, the junction contained 4 bases not matched to a gene. This CDR3 spans 14 amino acids. The CDR3 region has the DNA TGTGCCAGCAGTGATAGCGGGCGCCACAATGAGCAGTTCTTC. This encodes CASSDSGRHNEQFF.

This chain joins TRBV28 and TRBJ1-5, with 9 bases identical to TRBD1. CDR1 is MDHEN, CDR2 SYDVKM, per germline. The V gene end was trimmed by 4 bases and the J gene end by 4 bases; junction bases not matched to a gene: 5. The CDR3 sequence is 15 residues long. The CDR3 sequence: CASSSAGTGNQPQHF. The CDR3 nucleotides read TGTGCCAGCAGTTCCGCCGGGACAGGGAATCAGCCCCAGCATTTT.

The chain combines TRBV6-1 with TRBJ1-2; D is uncertain. The CDR3 is 15 residues long. CDR1 and CDR2 (germline): MNHNS, SASEGT. The ends were cut back, 1 base at V and 4 bases at J, with 13 bases in the middle. As DNA, the CDR3 is TGTGCCAGCAGTGAAGGGACCGACGACTCCTATGGCTACACCTTC. Its translation is CASSEGTDDSYGYTF.

The chain joins TRBV7-2 to TRBJ2-3, with 10 nucleotides matching TRBD2. The CDR3 totals 17 residues. V was pared by 2 bases and J by 3 bases, with 8 bases of the junction left unmatched. CDR1 and CDR2 from the germline V gene are SGHTA and FQGNSA. CDR3 nucleotides: TGTGCCAGCAGCTTACTTGTAGCGGGAGGTGGTACAGATACGCAGTATTTT. Protein: CASSLLVAGGGTDTQYF.

The gene calls are TRBV7-2 and TRBJ2-3; the D gene is possibly TRBD1 (5 bases). Germline values: CDR1 SGHTA, CDR2 FQGNSA. V was cut by 1 base and J by 10 bases, with 15 bases left in between. The CDR3 consists of 14 residues. CDR3 residues: CASSLEGWNRAQYF. The CDR3 nucleotides read TGTGCCAGCAGCTTAGAGGGGTGGAATAGGGCGCAGTATTTT.

This rearrangement joins TRBV30 to TRBJ2-3; 9 nucleotides match TRBD2. In germline, CDR1 is GTSNPN, CDR2 SVGIG (reference sequence). The V segment lost 4 bases and the J segment 3 bases; nucleotides outside the gene matches: 5. This CDR3 has 14 amino acids. The CDR3 reads CAWTRTSGTDTQYF. The CDR3 region has the DNA TGTGCCTGGACTCGTACTAGCGGGACAGATACGCAGTATTTT.

This clone was recorded only once. V is TRBV4-2 and J is TRBJ2-5; 11 nucleotides agree with TRBD2. Unmatched junction bases numbered 5, after V lost 3 bases and J lost 5 bases. Per the germline V gene, CDR1 is LGHNA and CDR2 is YNFKEQ. This CDR3 has 15 amino acids. CDR3 nucleotide sequence: TGTGCCAGCAGCCATCCACTAGCGGGGGATGAGACCCAGTACTTC. This translates into CASSHPLAGDETQYF.

J is TRBJ2-7 and V is TRBV15; D is possibly TRBD1 or TRBD2 (5 bases each). This CDR3 is built from 15 residues. Germline V gene data show CDR1 as LNHNV and CDR2 as YYDKDF (reference sequence). V was clipped by 0 bases and J by 5 bases, with 14 bases between them. As DNA, the CDR3 is TGTGCCACCAGCAGAGAGAGGGGAGCGTTCGACGAGCAGTACTTC. Translated: CATSRERGAFDEQYF.

The J gene is TRBJ2-2, the V gene TRBV30; 12 bases map to TRBD2. Germline CDR1 is GTSNPN and CDR2 is SVGIG (reference sequence). Unmatched junction bases numbered 13, after V lost 5 bases and J lost 3 bases. The CDR3 contains 18 residues. The CDR3 spells CAWLPTSGRSVDTGELFF. CDR3 coding DNA: TGTGCCTGGTTACCCACTAGCGGGAGGTCTGTTGACACCGGGGAGCTGTTTTTT.

The V call is TRBV10-3, the J call TRBJ2-2; 9 bases line up with TRBD1. The CDR3 has 15 residues. V dropped 3 bases and J dropped 9; count of bases not matched to a gene: 8. Germline CDR1 is ENHRY and CDR2 is SYGVKD. As DNA, the CDR3 is TGTGCCATCAGTGACCCGGGACAGGGTAACCGGGAGCTGTTTTTT. Its protein product is CAISDPGQGNRELFF.